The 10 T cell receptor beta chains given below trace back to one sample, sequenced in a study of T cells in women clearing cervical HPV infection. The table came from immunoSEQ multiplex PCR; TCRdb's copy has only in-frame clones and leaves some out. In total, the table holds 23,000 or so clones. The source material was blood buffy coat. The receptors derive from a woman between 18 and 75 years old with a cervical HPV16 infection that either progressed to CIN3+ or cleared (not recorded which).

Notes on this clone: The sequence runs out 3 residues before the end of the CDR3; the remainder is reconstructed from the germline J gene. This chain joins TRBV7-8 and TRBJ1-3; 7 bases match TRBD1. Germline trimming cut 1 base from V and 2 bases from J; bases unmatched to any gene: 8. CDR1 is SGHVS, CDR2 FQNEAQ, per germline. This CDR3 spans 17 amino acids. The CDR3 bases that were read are TGTGCCAGCAGCTTAGATGACAGGGTAATTACTGGAAACACC. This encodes CASSLDDRVITGNT. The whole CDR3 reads CASSLDDRVITGNTIYF.

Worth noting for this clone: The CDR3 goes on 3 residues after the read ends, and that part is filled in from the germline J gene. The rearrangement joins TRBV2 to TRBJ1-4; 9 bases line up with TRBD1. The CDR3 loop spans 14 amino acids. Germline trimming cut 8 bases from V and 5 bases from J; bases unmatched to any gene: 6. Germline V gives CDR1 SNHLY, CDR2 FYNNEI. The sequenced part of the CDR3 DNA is TGTGCCAGCTTAGGTGACAGGGGGAATGAAAAA. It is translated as CASLGDRGNEK. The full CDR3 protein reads CASLGDRGNEKLFF.

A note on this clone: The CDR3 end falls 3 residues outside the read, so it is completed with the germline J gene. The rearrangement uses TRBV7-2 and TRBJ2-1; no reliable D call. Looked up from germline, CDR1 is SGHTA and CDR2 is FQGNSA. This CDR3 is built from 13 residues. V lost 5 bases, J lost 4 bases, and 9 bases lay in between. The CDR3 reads CASSPPGYNEQFF. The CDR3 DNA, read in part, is TGTGCCAGCAGCCCGCCGGGTTACAATGAG.

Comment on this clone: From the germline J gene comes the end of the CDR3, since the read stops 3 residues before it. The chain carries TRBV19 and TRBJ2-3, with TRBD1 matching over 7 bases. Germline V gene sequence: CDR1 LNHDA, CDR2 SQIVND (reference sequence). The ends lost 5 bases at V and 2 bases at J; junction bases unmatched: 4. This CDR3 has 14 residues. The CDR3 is CASSPGQATDTQYF. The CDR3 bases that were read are TGTGCCAGTAGTCCCGGACAGGCCACAGATACG. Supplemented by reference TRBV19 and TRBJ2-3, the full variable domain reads DGGITQSPKYLFRKEGQNVTLSCEQNLNHDAMYWYRQDPGQGLRLIYYSQIVNDFQKGDIAEGYSVSREKKESFPLTVTSAQKNPTAFYLCASSPGQATDTQYFGPGTRLTVL.

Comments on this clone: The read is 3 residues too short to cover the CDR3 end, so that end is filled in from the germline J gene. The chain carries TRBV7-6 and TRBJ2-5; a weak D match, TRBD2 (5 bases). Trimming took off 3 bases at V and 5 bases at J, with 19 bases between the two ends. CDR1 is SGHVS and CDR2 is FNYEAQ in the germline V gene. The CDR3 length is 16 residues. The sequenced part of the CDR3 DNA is TGTGCCAGCAGCTTTCCCCCCCCTCGGACTGGGGAGACC. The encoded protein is CASSFPPPRTGET. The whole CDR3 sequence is CASSFPPPRTGETQYF.

The part of the CDR3 DNA that was read is TGTGCCAGCAGCTTAAAAGAGAGAGGGGGGGGCTACGAG. This codes for CASSLKERGGGYE. Given in full, the CDR3 is CASSLKERGGGYEQYF. The rearrangement uses TRBV7-3 and TRBJ2-7, with D perhaps TRBD2 (7 bases). The read ends 3 residues early relative to the CDR3; the germline J gene fills the gap. Trimming shortened V by 1 base and J by 3 bases, and 16 bases separated the two germline ends. Germline CDR1 SGHTA, CDR2 FQGTGA. The CDR3 has 16 residues.

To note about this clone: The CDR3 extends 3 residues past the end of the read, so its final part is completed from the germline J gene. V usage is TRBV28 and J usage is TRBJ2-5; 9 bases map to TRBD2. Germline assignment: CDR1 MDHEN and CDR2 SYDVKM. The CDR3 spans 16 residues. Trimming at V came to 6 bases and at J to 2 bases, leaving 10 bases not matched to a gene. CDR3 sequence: CASRTGLATFQETQYF. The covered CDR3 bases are TGTGCCAGCAGAACCGGACTAGCGACCTTTCAAGAGACC.

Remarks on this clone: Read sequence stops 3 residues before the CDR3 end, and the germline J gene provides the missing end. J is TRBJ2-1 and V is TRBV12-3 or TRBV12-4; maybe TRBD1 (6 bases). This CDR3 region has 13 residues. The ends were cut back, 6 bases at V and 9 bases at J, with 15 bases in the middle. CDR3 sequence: CASRPQGPGEQFF. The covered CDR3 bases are TGTGCCAGCAGACCCCAGGGGCCCGGTGAG.

The CDR3 loop is CASSFARENTEAFF. Partial CDR3 DNA: TGTGCCAGCAGCTTCGCGCGGGAGAACACTGAA. This sequence joins TRBV13 and TRBJ1-1; no clear D. The CDR3 end is not reached by the read, which stops 3 residues before it; the germline J gene fills it in. The germline gives CDR1 PRHDT, CDR2 FYEKMQ (reference sequence). The CDR3 consists of 14 residues. The V end lost 3 bases, the J end lost 1 base, and 9 bases lay between the germline ends.

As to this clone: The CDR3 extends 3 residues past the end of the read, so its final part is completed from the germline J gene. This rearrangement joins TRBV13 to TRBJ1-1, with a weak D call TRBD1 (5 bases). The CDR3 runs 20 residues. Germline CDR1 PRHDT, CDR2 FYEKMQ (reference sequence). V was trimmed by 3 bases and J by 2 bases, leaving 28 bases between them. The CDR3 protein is CASSLPGRFPGETINTEAFF. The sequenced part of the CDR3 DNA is TGTGCCAGCAGCTTGCCCGGCCGATTTCCGGGGGAAACTATAAACACTGAA.